These 10 T cell receptor beta chains share one sample of origin, sequenced in a study of blood T cell repertoires in COVID-19. Clones were sequenced by immunoSEQ multiplex PCR, and TCRdb holds only the in-frame ones, with some missing. The sample comprises about 400,000 clones, 85% to 90% of which are singletons, and approximately 4.5% rests with the top ten. What was sequenced was peripheral blood. These receptor sequences come from a woman under 40 with acute or convalescent COVID-19.

A note on this clone: One end of the junction is discordant with germline, which a read error may explain. This chain joins TRBV6-1 and TRBJ1-2; maybe TRBD1 (5 bases). The germline V gene has CDR1 MNHNS and CDR2 SASEGT. The CDR3 spans 16 residues. In DNA form, the CDR3 reads TGTGCCAGCAGAGAAGGAACGGGGGAGGCTAACTATGGCTACACCTTC. Protein: CASREGTGEANYGYTF.

The CDR3 sequence: CASSVGGGDCSGANVLTF. The DNA for the CDR3 is TGTGCCAGCAGCGTAGGAGGGGGGGACTGCTCTGGGGCCAACGTCCTGACTTTC. The V and J genes are TRBV9 and TRBJ2-6; D possibly corresponds to TRBD2 (7 bases). The V end lost 0 bases, the J end lost 0 bases, and 13 bases lay between the germline ends. CDR1 is SGDLS and CDR2 is YYNGEE in the germline V gene. The CDR3 is made up of 18 amino acids. Full variable domain (remainder filled in from reference TRBV9 and TRBJ2-6): DSGVTQTPKHLITATGQRVTLRCSPRSGDLSVYWYQQSLDQGLQFLIQYYNGEERAKGNILERFSAQQFPDLHSELNLSSLELGDSALYFCASSVGGGDCSGANVLTFGAGSRLTVL.

V usage is TRBV6-6 and J usage is TRBJ2-7; 13 positions match TRBD2. This CDR3 contains 13 residues. The germline gives CDR1 MNHNY, CDR2 SVGAGI (reference sequence). Losses at the gene ends were 5 bases for V and 10 bases for J; bases not matched to a gene: 5. CDR3 loop: CASSGTSGVEQYF. In DNA, the CDR3 is TGTGCCAGCAGTGGGACTAGCGGGGTCGAACAGTACTTC.

This clone was recorded a few times. The chain has TRBV7-9 and TRBJ1-6; maybe TRBD1 (6 bases). The CDR3 loop spans 16 amino acids. Per the germline V gene, CDR1 is SEHNR and CDR2 is FQNEAQ (reference sequence). V lost 5 bases and J lost 0, with 11 bases in between. The CDR3 coding sequence is TGTGCCAGCAGCCCACAGGGTGGCTCCTATAATTCACCCCTCCACTTT. Its protein product is CASSPQGGSYNSPLHF.

About this clone: Other DNA sequences of this sample code for an identical CDR3. CDR3 sequence: CASSQGGQPQHF. CDR3 DNA: TGTGCCAGCAGCCAGGGGGGACAGCCCCAGCATTTT. V usage is TRBV3-1 (or the pseudogene TRBV3-2) and J usage is TRBJ1-5, with D maybe TRBD1 (5 bases). CDR3 length: 12 amino acids. The germline V gene has CDR1 LGHDT and CDR2 YNNKEL (reference sequence). The germline V and J ends were trimmed by 3 bases and 7 bases, with 7 bases remaining between them.

This chain connects TRBV6-6 to TRBJ1-5; TRBD1 agrees at 9 bases. The CDR3 has 15 amino acids. Per germline, CDR1 MNHNY and CDR2 SVGAGI (reference sequence). With V trimmed by 4 bases and J by 5 bases, 6 bases remained unmatched. CDR3 protein: CASSFPGQGYQPQHF. The CDR3 DNA sequence: TGTGCCAGCAGTTTCCCGGGACAGGGATATCAGCCCCAGCATTTT.

The rearrangement joins TRBV6-6 to TRBJ2-5; 11 bases match TRBD2. CDR3 length equals 16 residues. V shed 6 bases, J shed 2 bases, and the junction held 8 bases outside the gene matches. Germline V gene sequence: CDR1 MNHNY, CDR2 SVGAGI (reference sequence). CDR3 loop: CASSTPGLAVQETQYF. CDR3 DNA: TGTGCCAGCAGCACCCCGGGACTAGCGGTACAAGAGACCCAGTACTTC.

Many counts were recorded for this clone. J is TRBJ1-2 and V is TRBV14; possible D gene TRBD1, 5 bases. The germline V gene encodes CDR1 SGHDN and CDR2 FVKESK. V lost 2 bases and J lost 7, with 14 bases in between. The CDR3 has 14 residues. In nucleotides, the CDR3 is TGTGCCAGCAGCCAACGGGGGAACGGTCTTGGCTACACCTTC. Protein product: CASSQRGNGLGYTF. The full variable domain, rest sourced from reference TRBV14 and TRBJ1-2, is EAGVTQFPSHSVIEKGQTVTLRCDPISGHDNLYWYRRVMGKEIKFLLHFVKESKQDESGMPNNRFLAERTGGTYSTLKVQPAELEDSGVYFCASSQRGNGLGYTFGSGTRLTVV.

The rearrangement joins TRBV5-4 to TRBJ1-2, with D uncertain. There are 14 residues in the CDR3. CDR1 is SGHNT, CDR2 YYREEE, per germline (reference sequence). The V gene lost 6 bases and the J gene lost 2 bases, with 14 bases spanning the gap. The CDR3 sequence: CASTPHGVNYGYTF. Written as DNA, the CDR3 is TGTGCCAGCACCCCCCACGGGGTAAACTATGGCTACACCTTC.

This chain joins TRBV30 and TRBJ2-2, with 10 bases that match TRBD2. CDR1 GTSNPN and CDR2 SVGIG come from the germline V gene (reference sequence). Trimming cost V 4 bases and J 7 bases; bases outside gene matches: 15. The CDR3 covers 17 residues. The CDR3 DNA reads TGTGCCTGGAAATCAATCCCCGGGACTAGCGTTTACGGGGAGCTGTTTTTT. Residues: CAWKSIPGTSVYGELFF.